A single sample gave rise to the 16 T cell receptor beta chains below, sequenced in a study of regulatory T cells in long-lasting Graves disease. This sample's time point: newly diagnosed GD, antithyroid drugs for less than 3 months. Scientists built the TCR library using RNA that was extracted from PBMCs. Arm-PCR with iRepertoire HTBI primers amplified the CDR3 regions for these TCR beta libraries. TCRdb analysed the multiplex PCR reads with MiXCR anew, one entry per CDR3 protein. The sample shows under 300,000 distinct CDR3 sequences, around 17% of them seen only once. Sequencing used peripheral blood mononuclear cells (PBMCs), obtained at new diagnosis, from a patient treated with antithyroid drugs. These receptors were taken from a female donor with Graves disease.

Ten or more counts support this clonotype. The chain uses TRBV7-8 and TRBJ2-3; TRBD2 matches 7 bases. The CDR3 consists of 19 residues. J gave up 1 base and V 4 bases, and 17 bases lay outside the gene matches. Germline CDR1 and CDR2: SGHVS and FQNEAQ. The CDR3 DNA reads as TGTGCCAGCAGCTCTCCGCGGGAGCCTACACCGGGGGGCACAGATACGCAGTATTTT. It is translated as CASSSPREPTPGGTDTQYF.

This clonotype showed up many times. The V gene is TRBV18, the J gene TRBJ2-5; possibly TRBD2 for D (6 bases). The ends were cut back, 2 bases at V and 3 bases at J, with 7 bases in the middle. CDR3 length: 13 amino acids. CDR1 and CDR2 (germline): KGHSH, LQKENI. CDR3 loop: CASSPGGKETQYF. The CDR3 DNA reads as TGTGCCAGCTCACCAGGGGGGAAAGAGACCCAGTACTTC.

This clonotype was picked up many times. This rearrangement joins TRBV7-9 to TRBJ2-2; the match to TRBD1 covers 7 bases. CDR3 length equals 16 residues. The junction had 16 bases not matched to a gene; V was cut back by 5 bases and J by 10 bases. The germline gives CDR1 SEHNR, CDR2 FQNEAQ (reference sequence). The CDR3 is CASSTRQGPGFAELFF. In DNA form, the CDR3 reads TGTGCCAGCAGCACCCGACAGGGACCCGGGTTTGCGGAGCTGTTTTTT.

There are many counts of this clonotype. The chain recombines TRBV11-2 with TRBJ2-7, with 9 bases lining up with TRBD1. J was trimmed by 3 bases and V by 5 bases; bases with no gene match: 11. Germline V lookup: CDR1 SGHAT, CDR2 FQNNGV. The CDR3 has 16 amino acids. The CDR3 spells CASSPSTGGGDYEQYF. The CDR3 nucleotides are TGTGCCAGCAGCCCTTCGACAGGGGGAGGGGACTACGAGCAGTACTTC.

Ten or more counts support this clonotype. J is TRBJ1-2 and V is TRBV12-5, with TRBD1 matching over 7 bases. Germline V gene data show CDR1 as LGHNT and CDR2 as FRNRAP. The CDR3 extends over 14 amino acids. Trimming at V came to 6 bases and at J to 4 bases, leaving 8 bases not matched to a gene. The chain's CDR3 is CASGRDSQTYGYTF. In DNA form, the CDR3 reads TGTGCTAGTGGACGGGACAGCCAAACCTATGGCTACACCTTC.

This clonotype was recorded at least ten times. This rearrangement joins TRBV12-3 or TRBV12-4 to TRBJ2-5; no clear D. The CDR3 has 14 residues. The V end lost 3 bases, the J end lost 2 bases, and 10 bases lay between the germline ends. Written as DNA, the CDR3 is TGTGCCAGCAGTTTCACAGCGAAACAAGAGACCCAGTACTTC. Protein product: CASSFTAKQETQYF.

Many counts were recorded for this clonotype. The V call is TRBV29-1, the J call TRBJ2-1; a weak D match, TRBD1 (5 bases). Germline V gene sequence: CDR1 SQVTM, CDR2 ANQGSEA. The germline V and J ends were trimmed by 6 bases and 8 bases, with 14 bases remaining between them. The CDR3 covers 12 residues. This chain's CDR3 is CSVAPGADEQFF. DNA of the CDR3: TGCAGCGTCGCACCTGGGGCCGATGAGCAGTTCTTC.

This clonotype appeared a few times. This sequence joins TRBV6-1 and TRBJ2-7, with D possibly TRBD2 on 6 matching bases. The CDR3 extends over 12 amino acids. Germline V gene data show CDR1 as MNHNS and CDR2 as SASEGT. The CDR3 DNA reads TGTGCGGCGGGGTCGACCACCTACGAGCAGTACTTC. Translating it yields CAAGSTTYEQYF.

This clonotype was seen at least ten times. The gene calls are TRBV20-1 and TRBJ2-1; 10 bases map to TRBD1. V was clipped by 1 base and J by 7 bases; unmatched bases: 13. CDR1 DFQATT and CDR2 SNEGSKA come from the germline V gene (reference sequence). CDR3 length: 17 amino acids. The CDR3, as DNA: TGCAGTGCTAGAGTGGGGGTGACAGGGGGCGGGTGGAATGAGCAGTTCTTC. It translates to CSARVGVTGGGWNEQFF.

Points on this clonotype: With a much larger clone just one base away, this may be a read error. The chain uses TRBV20-1 and TRBJ2-7; 11 bases are a match to TRBD2. CDR1 and CDR2 (germline): DFQATT, SNEGSKA (reference sequence). The CDR3 loop spans 15 amino acids. The CDR3 protein is CSARDTSGGYYEHYF. CDR3 nucleotides: TGCAGTGCTAGAGACACTAGCGGGGGATACTACGAGCACTACTTC.

This clonotype appeared many times. A much larger clonotype is one base distant, so this may be a read error. The rearrangement uses TRBV6-1 and TRBJ1-1, with D unclear. The CDR3 consists of 11 residues. Germline V gene lookup returns CDR1 MNHNS and CDR2 SASEGT. V lost 3 bases and J lost 1, with 0 bases in between. CDR3 coding DNA: TGTGCCAGCAGTGAGAACACTGAAGCTTTCTTT. Residues: CASSENTEAFF.

The CDR3 DNA sequence: TGTGCCAGCACCCCTCACGGCGGGGAGCTGTTTTTT. Amino acid sequence: CASTPHGGELFF. The chain couples TRBV12-3 or TRBV12-4 to TRBJ2-2; D gene uncertain. V lost 7 bases to trimming and J lost 7 bases, with 10 bases between them. The CDR3 loop spans 12 amino acids.

This clonotype was seen at least ten times. The gene calls are TRBV28 and TRBJ2-4, with D perhaps matching TRBD2 (6 bases). Germline values: CDR1 MDHEN, CDR2 SYDVKM. Trimming removed 5 bases at V and 2 bases at J, with 13 bases between. The CDR3 length is 15 residues. CDR3 loop: CASSSFAGSKNIQYF. Here the CDR3 DNA reads TGTGCCAGCAGTAGCTTCGCGGGGTCCAAAAACATTCAGTACTTC.

This clonotype was seen repeatedly, ten times or more. The J gene is TRBJ2-5, the V gene TRBV20-1, with 7 bases that match TRBD2. The ends lost 3 bases at V and 4 bases at J; junction bases unmatched: 2. Germline V CDR1 and CDR2: DFQATT, SNEGSKA (reference sequence). There are 12 residues in the CDR3. The CDR3 DNA reads TGCAGTGCTAGGTTAGCGGGAGAGACCCAGTACTTC. Its protein product is CSARLAGETQYF.

This clonotype was seen repeatedly, ten times or more. The chain couples TRBV2 to TRBJ1-5; 8 bases are a match to TRBD1. The CDR3 is made up of 15 amino acids. Germline V gives CDR1 SNHLY, CDR2 FYNNEI. Trimming cost V 5 bases and J 5 bases; bases outside gene matches: 8. The CDR3 protein is CASSLSGGLDQPQHF. The CDR3 nucleotides are TGTGCCAGCAGTTTGTCAGGGGGCCTCGATCAGCCCCAGCATTTT. Full variable domain (outside the CDR3, taken from reference TRBV2 and TRBJ1-5): EPEVTQTPSHQVTQMGQEVILRCVPISNHLYFYWYRQILGQKVEFLVSFYNNEISEKSEIFDDQFSVERPDGSNFTLKIRSTKLEDSAMYFCASSLSGGLDQPQHFGDGTRLSIL.

This clonotype was seen many times. The chain joins TRBV6-9 to TRBJ2-7; 11 bases are shared with TRBD2. With V trimmed by 3 bases and J by 0 bases, 10 bases remained unmatched. The germline V gene encodes CDR1 MNHGY and CDR2 SVAAGI. The CDR3 totals 18 residues. This chain's CDR3 is CASSYEVAGGSISYEQYF. CDR3 bases: TGTGCCAGCAGTTACGAAGTAGCGGGAGGGTCCATCTCCTACGAGCAGTACTTC.